This T cell receptor (beta chain) came from a study of blood T cell repertoires in COVID-19. Study in general: Samples taken during acute and convalescent COVID-19 were collected in the United States, Italy and Spain.

Symptom resolution, clearance, or two negative PCRs marked the recovered donors of Cohort 3. In the authors' methods: Quantification of nucleated cells was approximated via reference gene primer amplification. Profiled with immunoSEQ multiplex PCR; TCRdb holds only in-frame clones, not every one. The DNA gave D and trimming, while V, J and clone size come from that table. Of approximately 300,000 clones listed, about 85% are singletons. This clone was detected only once. Sequences were obtained from PBMCs or T cells enriched from blood (not recorded which). This sequence was found in a woman aged 25 to 39 who had recovered from COVID-19.

CDR3 bases: TGTGCCAGCAGTGAGGAGGAGAACACTGAAGCTTTCTTT. It translates to CASSEEENTEAFF. The chain combines TRBV6-4 with TRBJ1-1; D uncertain. V was shortened by 3 bases and J by 1 base, with 6 bases between the two germline ends. CDR1 MRHNA and CDR2 SNTAGT come from the germline V gene. The CDR3 loop spans 13 amino acids.